This T cell receptor (beta chain) was recovered during a study of blood T cell repertoires in COVID-19. Study as a whole: Spain, Italy and the United States supplied samples that represented acute and convalescent COVID-19. Sources were T cells, B-cell-depleted T cells, or PBMCs; the material itself was cDNA or gDNA.

This CDR3 spans 15 amino acids. Germline V lookup: CDR1 SGHRS, CDR2 YFSETQ. Trimming stripped 5 bases from V and 10 bases from J, with 24 bases between. Per the original methods: Estimated nucleated cell counts came from reference gene primer amplification. Libraries were prepared by immunoSEQ multiplex PCR; TCRdb keeps only in-frame clonotypes and omits some of them. V and J calls and clone size are copied from that table; D and trimming were computed from the DNA. The sample records 150,000 to 200,000 clones, under 90% being singletons. The source of this sequence is a woman at least 80 years old with acute or convalescent COVID-19. The chain is built from TRBV5-1 and TRBJ2-5, with a possible D match to TRBD2 (6 bases). The sequenced material came from peripheral blood. Here the CDR3 DNA reads TGCGCCAGCAGGGGGCGGGGAGACCCCGCGGAGGACCAGTACTTC. It translates to CASRGRGDPAEDQYF.